Below are 14 T cell receptor beta chains sequenced from a single sample in a study of blood T cell repertoires in COVID-19. TCRdb keeps only in-frame clones here, not all; method: immunoSEQ multiplex PCR. The sample includes 120,000 or so clones, roughly 69% of them seen just once. Input material: peripheral blood. The receptors were gathered from a woman in her 70s with acute or convalescent COVID-19.

V gene TRBV5-1 combines with J gene TRBJ2-7; TRBD1 aligns across 7 bases. Germline V gene lookup returns CDR1 SGHRS and CDR2 YFSETQ. The CDR3 loop spans 15 amino acids. With V trimmed by 0 bases and J by 4 bases, 7 bases remained unmatched. CDR3 sequence: CASSLAPGQSYEQYF. Written as DNA, the CDR3 is TGCGCCAGCAGCTTGGCCCCGGGACAGAGTTACGAGCAGTACTTC. The full variable domain, in which reference TRBV5-1 and TRBJ2-7 provide the parts outside the CDR3, is KAGVTQTPRYLIKTRGQQVTLSCSPISGHRSVSWYQQTPGQGLQFLFEYFSETQRNKGNFPGRFSGRQFSNSRSEMNVSTLELGDSALYLCASSLAPGQSYEQYFGPGTRLTVT.

CDR3 region: CASSPSTAEQYF. As DNA, the CDR3 is TGTGCCAGCAGTCCAAGCACAGCCGAGCAGTACTTC. J is TRBJ2-7 and V is TRBV6-6, with D unresolved. The ends were cut back, 5 bases at V and 6 bases at J, with 11 bases in the middle. Germline-derived CDR1 and CDR2 are MNHNY and SVGAGI (reference sequence). This CDR3 comprises 12 residues.

This chain links TRBV6-5 with TRBJ2-2; 13 bases match TRBD2. The CDR3 runs to 15 residues. The germline V gene has CDR1 MNHEY and CDR2 SVGAGI. CDR3 sequence reads: CATVKGLAGVGELFF. CDR3 nucleotides: TGTGCTACTGTGAAAGGACTAGCGGGAGTCGGGGAGCTGTTTTTT.

The chain carries TRBV3-1 (or the pseudogene TRBV3-2) and TRBJ2-7; D might be TRBD2 (5 bases). The germline V gene encodes CDR1 LGHDT and CDR2 YNNKEL (reference sequence). The CDR3 extends over 16 amino acids. V was cut by 1 base and J by 0 bases, with 13 bases left in between. The chain's CDR3 is CASSQGEGFFSYEQYF. For the CDR3, the DNA is TGTGCCAGCAGCCAAGGTGAGGGCTTTTTCTCCTACGAGCAGTACTTC.

This sequence joins TRBV21-1 and TRBJ1-2. TRBV21-1 is recorded as a pseudogene. This CDR3 has 16 amino acids. The CDR3 DNA sequence: TGTGCCAGCGGCAGGGGAGAGGATCTTCGGAGCTATGGCTACACCTTC. It yields the protein CASGRGEDLRSYGYTF.

This chain connects TRBV5-4 to TRBJ2-1, with D perhaps TRBD2 (6 bases). This CDR3 comprises 16 residues. V was trimmed by 0 bases and J by 1 base, leaving 11 bases between them. Germline CDR1 and CDR2: SGHNT and YYREEE (reference sequence). The CDR3 DNA reads as TGTGCCAGCAGCTTGGTACCGCGGGGATCCTACAATGAGCAGTTCTTC. This sequence encodes CASSLVPRGSYNEQFF.

The rearrangement joins TRBV5-8 to TRBJ2-1, with 8 positions matching TRBD1. V shed 1 base, J shed 10 bases, and the junction held 7 bases outside the gene matches. This CDR3 is 14 amino acids long. The germline V gene has CDR1 SGHTS and CDR2 YDEGEE. CDR3 residues: CASSLTGGYGEQFF. For the CDR3, the DNA is TGTGCCAGCAGCTTGACAGGGGGGTATGGGGAGCAGTTCTTC.

The V call is TRBV7-6, the J call TRBJ2-2, with D tentatively TRBD2 (6 bases). CDR1 and CDR2 from the germline V gene are SGHVS and FNYEAQ. CDR3 length: 13 amino acids. Trimming left V 5 bases short and J 9 bases short, with 13 bases between. The CDR3 DNA reads as TGTGCCAGCAGCCCCGCGGGGAGCCGGGAGCTGTTTTTT. Residues: CASSPAGSRELFF.

This chain joins TRBV6-2 or TRBV6-3 and TRBJ1-1; D not resolved. Between the trimmed V and J ends, which lost 5 bases and 3 bases, there was a span of 4 bases. Germline CDR1 and CDR2: MNHEY and SVGEGT. This CDR3 has 11 amino acids. CDR3 sequence reads: CASSLYTEAFF. The CDR3 bases are TGTGCCAGCAGTCTATACACTGAAGCTTTCTTT.

This clone was observed at least ten times. The chain couples TRBV11-2 to TRBJ2-7; 7 nucleotides align to TRBD1. Germline V gives CDR1 SGHAT, CDR2 FQNNGV. The CDR3 is made up of 16 amino acids. Losses at the gene ends were 4 bases for V and 2 bases for J; bases not matched to a gene: 11. In nucleotides, the CDR3 is TGTGCCAGCAGCTCTCCCCCGGACAGGTCTCCCTACGAGCAGTACTTC. This encodes CASSSPPDRSPYEQYF. The complete variable domain, with remaining parts taken from reference TRBV11-2 and TRBJ2-7, reads EAGVAQSPRYKIIEKRQSVAFWCNPISGHATLYWYQQILGQGPKLLIQFQNNGVVDDSQLPKDRFSAERLKGVDSTLKIQPAKLEDSAVYLCASSSPPDRSPYEQYFGPGTRLTVT.

The chain has TRBV25-1 and TRBJ2-7; 7 nucleotides match TRBD2. With 3 bases clipped from V and 0 bases from J, the junction kept 2 bases outside the gene matches. Germline V gene sequence: CDR1 MGHDK, CDR2 SYGVNS. There are 14 residues in the CDR3. CDR3 sequence: CASSEGGSSYEQYF. CDR3 nucleotides: TGTGCCAGCAGTGAGGGCGGGAGCTCCTACGAGCAGTACTTC.

The chain employs TRBV4-3 and TRBJ2-7; 8 bases fit TRBD1. The length of the CDR3 is 16 residues. The germline V gene has CDR1 LGHNA and CDR2 YSLEER. Germline trimming cut 6 bases from V and 5 bases from J; bases unmatched to any gene: 15. The CDR3 protein is CASSEARDRGFNEQYF. Written as DNA, the CDR3 is TGCGCCAGCAGTGAGGCTCGCGACAGGGGATTTAACGAGCAGTACTTC.

The chain joins TRBV5-1 to TRBJ2-3; 7 bases fit TRBD2. This CDR3 contains 16 residues. Germline lookup yields CDR1 SGHRS and CDR2 YFSETQ. V lost 0 bases and J lost 3; bases outside the gene matches: 7. The CDR3 sequence: CASSLVASGGTDTQYF. CDR3 sequence (DNA): TGCGCCAGCAGCTTGGTGGCTAGCGGTGGGACAGATACGCAGTATTTT.

The chain carries TRBV7-9 and TRBJ2-3, with TRBD1 identical over 7 bases. Germline loops: CDR1 SEHNR, CDR2 FQNEAQ (reference sequence). V was clipped by 5 bases and J by 4 bases; unmatched bases: 3. CDR3 length: 13 amino acids. The CDR3 nucleotides read TGTGCCAGCAGCCCGGGACAGTCAGATACGCAGTATTTT. Protein product: CASSPGQSDTQYF. Full variable domain (missing parts from reference TRBV7-9 and TRBJ2-3): DTGVSQNPRHKITKRGQNVTFRCDPISEHNRLYWYRQTLGQGPEFLTYFQNEAQLEKSRLLSDRFSAERPKGSFSTLEIQRTEQGDSAMYLCASSPGQSDTQYFGPGTRLTVL.